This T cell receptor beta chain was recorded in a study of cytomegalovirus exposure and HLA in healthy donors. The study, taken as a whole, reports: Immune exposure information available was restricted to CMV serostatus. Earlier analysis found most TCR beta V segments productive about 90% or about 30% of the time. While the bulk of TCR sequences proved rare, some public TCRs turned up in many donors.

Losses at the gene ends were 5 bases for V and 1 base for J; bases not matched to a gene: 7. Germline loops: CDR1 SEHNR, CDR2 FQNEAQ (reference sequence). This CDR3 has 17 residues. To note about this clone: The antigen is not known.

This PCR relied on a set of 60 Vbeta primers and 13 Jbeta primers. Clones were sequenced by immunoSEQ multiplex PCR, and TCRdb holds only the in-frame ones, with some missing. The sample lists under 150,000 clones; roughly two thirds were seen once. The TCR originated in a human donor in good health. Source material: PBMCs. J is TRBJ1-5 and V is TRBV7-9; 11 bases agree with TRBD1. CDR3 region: CASSPTGQGGSNQPQHF. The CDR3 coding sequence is TGTGCCAGCAGCCCTACGGGACAGGGGGGGAGCAATCAGCCCCAGCATTTT.